This T cell receptor beta chain was observed in a study of spatial heterogeneity in lung cancer. Looking at the study overall: More than 70 TRACERx patients with early, untreated non-small cell lung cancer donated samples. Available follow-up PBMC samples were sequenced, at a median of around two years post-resection.

The CDR3 runs to 12 residues. The V and J ends lost 4 bases and 4 bases respectively, with 7 bases between them. The germline V gene has CDR1 MNHEY and CDR2 SMNVEV (reference sequence). This sample's time point: blood at routine non-recurrence follow-up after resection. Every cDNA TCR molecule received its own unique molecular identifier. TCRdb fed the 5' RACE reads into MiXCR, producing one record per CDR3 protein. The table has 17,000 or so distinct CDR3 sequences, 9.2% seen once; the top ten hold roughly 20%. This clonotype was observed a few times. The receptor's source is a male donor with early-stage non-small cell lung cancer. V and J are TRBV27 and TRBJ2-5; D tentatively reads TRBD1 or TRBD2 (6 bases each). This sample comprised PBMCs, obtained at follow-up. CDR3 sequence: CASSWGAETQYF. The CDR3 region has the DNA TGTGCCAGCAGTTGGGGGGCAGAGACCCAGTACTTC.